These 16 T cell receptor beta chains share one sample of origin, sequenced in a study of blood T cell repertoires in COVID-19. The data were produced by immunoSEQ multiplex PCR, yet TCRdb's version contains in-frame clones alone and is incomplete. The sample shows about 220,000 clones, about four fifths of them seen only once. The specimen was PBMCs or T cells enriched from blood (not recorded which). Source of these receptors: a woman aged 40 to 50 with acute COVID-19.

V gene TRBV28 combines with J gene TRBJ2-7; 7 nucleotides line up with TRBD1. Unmatched junction bases numbered 5, after V lost 6 bases and J lost 3 bases. The CDR3 runs to 13 residues. Germline loops: CDR1 MDHEN, CDR2 SYDVKM. The CDR3: CASRPGQFYEQYF. CDR3 sequence (DNA): TGTGCCAGCAGACCGGGACAGTTCTACGAGCAGTACTTC.

The chain has TRBV7-3 and TRBJ1-2; 8 nucleotides align to TRBD1. Trimming took 3 bases from V and 7 from J; bases not matched to a gene: 13. Germline CDR1 and CDR2: SGHTA and FQGTGA. The CDR3 has 16 residues. The CDR3 sequence is CASSLAGGARAGGYTF. As DNA, the CDR3 is TGTGCCAGCAGCTTGGCAGGGGGCGCTAGGGCCGGTGGCTACACCTTC. Using reference TRBV7-3 and TRBJ1-2 for the parts outside the CDR3, the full variable domain is GAGVSQTPSNKVTEKGKYVELRCDPISGHTALYWYRQSLGQGPEFLIYFQGTGAADDSGLPNDRFFAVRPEGSVSTLKIQRTERGDSAVYLCASSLAGGARAGGYTFGSGTRLTVV.

J is TRBJ2-5 and V is TRBV3-1 (or the pseudogene TRBV3-2); tentatively, D is TRBD2 (5 bases). Germline assignment: CDR1 LGHDT and CDR2 YNNKEL (reference sequence). CDR3 length: 15 residues. The V end lost 4 bases, the J end lost 1 base, and 13 bases lay between the germline ends. CDR3 protein: CASSLHQRAQETQYF. The CDR3 nucleotides are TGTGCCAGCAGCCTCCACCAGAGGGCCCAAGAGACCCAGTACTTC.

The chain combines TRBV4-1 with TRBJ2-3; a possible D gene is TRBD2 (5 bases). The V end lost 0 bases, the J end lost 10 bases, and 20 bases lay between the germline ends. This CDR3 is built from 16 residues. Germline values: CDR1 MGHRA, CDR2 YSYEKL. The CDR3 DNA sequence: TGCGCCAGCAGCCAAGAAAGTTGGGTAGAGGGCGGTTCGCAGTATTTT. Translating gives CASSQESWVEGGSQYF.

This sequence joins TRBV7-8 and TRBJ1-1; D perhaps matches TRBD1 (5 bases). With 4 bases removed from V and 4 bases from J, the gap between germline ends came to 10 bases. This CDR3 comprises 13 residues. The germline V gene has CDR1 SGHVS and CDR2 FQNEAQ. In DNA, the CDR3 is TGTGCCAGCAGCTCCGACAGTTTCACTGAAGCTTTCTTT. Translated: CASSSDSFTEAFF. The full variable domain, with the rest looked up from reference TRBV7-8 and TRBJ1-1, is GAGVSQSPRYKVAKRGQDVALRCDPISGHVSLFWYQQALGQGPEFLTYFQNEAQLDKSGLPSDRFFAERPEGSVSTLKIQRTQQEDSAVYLCASSSDSFTEAFFGQGTRLTVV.

The CDR3 nucleotides are TGTGCCAGCAGCCAAGCGGGGAGCTCCTACAATGAGCAGTTCTTC. Protein product: CASSQAGSSYNEQFF. The V call is TRBV3-1 (or the pseudogene TRBV3-2), the J call TRBJ2-1; D may be TRBD2 (5 bases). The CDR3 loop spans 15 amino acids. Germline V gene sequence: CDR1 LGHDT, CDR2 YNNKEL (reference sequence). V was clipped by 1 base and J by 0 bases, with 7 bases between them.

This rearrangement joins TRBV24-1 to TRBJ2-7; D is unclear. The ends were cut back, 5 bases at V and 0 bases at J, with 4 bases in the middle. CDR1 is KGHDR and CDR2 is SFDVKD in the germline V gene. The CDR3 sequence is 12 residues long. The CDR3 coding sequence is TGTGCCACCAGTGGTAGCTCCTACGAGCAGTACTTC. It yields the protein CATSGSSYEQYF.

The V gene is TRBV19, the J gene TRBJ1-2; TRBD1 is a possible D gene (6 bases). The CDR3 consists of 15 residues. Germline V CDR1 and CDR2: LNHDA, SQIVND (reference sequence). Deletions cut 5 bases from V and 2 bases from J, with 15 bases between. Here the CDR3 DNA reads TGTGCCAGTAGTCGCTCCGGGACAACCAACTATGGCTACACCTTC. It is translated as CASSRSGTTNYGYTF.

J is TRBJ2-4 and V is TRBV14; perhaps TRBD2 as D (7 bases). Trimming removed 2 bases from V and 1 base from J, with 12 bases in between. This CDR3 has 16 amino acids. Germline CDR1 SGHDN, CDR2 FVKESK. CDR3 coding DNA: TGTGCCAGCAGCCAATCGGGGGGCTATGCCAAAAACATTCAGTACTTC. Residues: CASSQSGGYAKNIQYF.

The count of this clone is one. This sequence joins TRBV9 and TRBJ2-1; 9 positions agree with TRBD1. V lost 4 bases, J lost 15 bases, and 8 bases stayed unmatched. Germline V gene lookup returns CDR1 SGDLS and CDR2 YYNGEE. CDR3 length: 12 residues. The CDR3 protein is CASSTTGGAAFF. The CDR3 DNA sequence: TGTGCCAGCAGCACCACAGGGGGCGCTGCGTTCTTC.

The V gene is TRBV7-2, the J gene TRBJ1-5; maybe TRBD1 (5 bases). CDR3 length: 15 amino acids. Germline CDR1 SGHTA, CDR2 FQGNSA. The V and J ends lost 5 bases and 3 bases respectively, with 14 bases between them. Written as DNA, the CDR3 is TGTGCCAGCAGCCGTGGAGACAGTTACAATCAGCCCCAGCATTTT. Protein: CASSRGDSYNQPQHF.

The V gene is TRBV5-8, the J gene TRBJ1-3; D may be TRBD1 (6 bases). Germline values: CDR1 SGHTS, CDR2 YDEGEE. CDR3 length: 16 amino acids. V was cut by 4 bases and J by 2 bases, with 16 bases left in between. The CDR3 here is CASSPSQGRPGNTIYF. The CDR3 coding sequence is TGTGCCAGCAGCCCCTCCCAGGGGAGACCTGGAAACACCATATATTTT.

This chain links TRBV9 with TRBJ2-1; D remains ambiguous. Looked up from germline, CDR1 is SGDLS and CDR2 is YYNGEE. Trimming stripped 5 bases from V and 5 bases from J, with 5 bases between. The CDR3 is 11 amino acids. Here the CDR3 DNA reads TGTGCCAGCAGTCGTAACAATGAGCAGTTCTTC. As protein: CASSRNNEQFF.

The CDR3 protein is CASSIQTGGEQYF. CDR3 sequence (DNA): TGTGCCAGTAGTATCCAGACAGGGGGCGAGCAGTACTTC. This sequence joins TRBV19 and TRBJ2-7; 9 nucleotides agree with TRBD1. After removal of 3 bases from V and 6 bases from J, the junction contained 3 bases not matched to a gene. Germline CDR1 is LNHDA and CDR2 is SQIVND (reference sequence). The CDR3 loop spans 13 amino acids.

This clone was recorded a few times. V and J are TRBV6-1 and TRBJ2-7; 8 nucleotides align to TRBD1. Germline V gene sequence: CDR1 MNHNS, CDR2 SASEGT. CDR3 length equals 14 residues. V lost 3 bases and J lost 4; bases outside the gene matches: 5. CDR3 coding DNA: TGTGCCAGCAGTGAGCAGGGGGCGGGTTACGAGCAGTACTTC. It is translated as CASSEQGAGYEQYF.

CDR3: CASTLLAAGREKLFF. The CDR3 DNA reads TGTGCCAGCACCCTTCTTGCCGCTGGGCGTGAAAAACTGTTTTTT. This chain links TRBV6-5 with TRBJ1-4; D is unclear. The CDR3 spans 15 residues. CDR1 is MNHEY and CDR2 is SVGAGI in the germline V gene. With 7 bases removed from V and 7 bases from J, the gap between germline ends came to 19 bases.